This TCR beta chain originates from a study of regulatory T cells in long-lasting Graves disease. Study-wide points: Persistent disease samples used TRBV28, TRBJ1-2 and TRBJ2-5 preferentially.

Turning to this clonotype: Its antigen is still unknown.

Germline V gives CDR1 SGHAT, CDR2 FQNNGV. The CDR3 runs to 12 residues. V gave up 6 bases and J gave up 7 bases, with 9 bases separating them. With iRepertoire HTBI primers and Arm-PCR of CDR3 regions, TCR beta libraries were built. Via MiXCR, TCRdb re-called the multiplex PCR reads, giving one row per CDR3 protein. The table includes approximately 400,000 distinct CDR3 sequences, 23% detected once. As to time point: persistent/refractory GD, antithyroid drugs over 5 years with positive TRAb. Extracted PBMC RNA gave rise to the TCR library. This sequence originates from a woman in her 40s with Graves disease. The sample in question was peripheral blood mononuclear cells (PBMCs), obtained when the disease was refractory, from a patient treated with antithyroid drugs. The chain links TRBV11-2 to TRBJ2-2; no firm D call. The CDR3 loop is CASRYEVGELFF. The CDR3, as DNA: TGTGCCAGCAGATACGAAGTCGGGGAGCTGTTTTTT. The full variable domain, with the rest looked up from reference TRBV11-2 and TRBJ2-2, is EAGVAQSPRYKIIEKRQSVAFWCNPISGHATLYWYQQILGQGPKLLIQFQNNGVVDDSQLPKDRFSAERLKGVDSTLKIQPAKLEDSAVYLCASRYEVGELFFGEGSRLTVL.